This TCR beta chain was recovered during a study of blood T cell repertoires in COVID-19 (dated by TCRdb to 2019 to 2021). About the investigation overall: Collaborator samples came from the United States, Italy and Spain and covered acute and convalescent phases of COVID-19. The prospective study material was composed of cDNA or gDNA derived from T cells, B-cell-depleted T cells, or PBMCs. Deeply sampled blood TCRbeta repertoires from subjects exposed to, actively infected with, or recovered from COVID-19 were included in the dataset. The repertoires were made available in a free public database intended to serve as a resource for research on the immune response to SARS-CoV-2. Samples were obtained from the ongoing ImmuneRACE study (first 160 participants) and from over 1,000 subjects provided by 6 global collaborators. A de-identified subject ID, COVID-19 status, age in years and sex were almost always included in the sample metadata. Where available, HLA class I and class II types were taken from metadata supplied by the sample provider and were not determined by assay-based typing.

On the study overall, not on this receptor specifically: The amount of clinical and demographic metadata varied by source and participant and was provided uncurated.

A remark on this clone: The clone's antigen remains unknown. Per-base quality was not reported, and no clone a single base away is much larger than it.

The immunoSEQ Assay, a bias-controlled multiplex PCR, was used to amplify TCRbeta CDR3 regions from genomic DNA. The original pipeline was this. The number of nucleated cells in each sample was estimated by amplification of reference gene primers within the assay. Sequence reads were collapsed and filtered to measure the absolute abundance of every unique TCRbeta CDR3 rearrangement. For each sample, productive Simpson clonality was calculated by taking the square root of Simpson's diversity index across productive rearrangements. TCRdb re-hosts the immuneACCESS table, in-frame sequences only. Its copies lack some clones; in the studies checked, an unresolved V gene accounts for under half of them, and the cause for the rest is not known. The DNA gave D and trimming, while V, J and clone size come from that table. In all, the sample holds over 85,000 clones, and around four fifths of those were seen once. 3% to 4% of the sample lies in the top ten.

Collaborating institutions collected whole blood in K2EDTA tubes following their own protocols. Collaborator samples were shipped for TCRbeta analysis as frozen whole blood, isolated PBMCs, or DNA extracted from either sample type. This sequence originates from a man between 45 and 60 years old with acute or convalescent COVID-19. The sample was peripheral blood.

The sequenced DNA: TGTGCCAGCAGCTTAGAAGGAGGCGAGCAGTACTTC. This is translated as CASSLEGGEQYF. The chain links TRBV7-9 with TRBJ2-7; TRBD2 is a weak D gene call, 5 bases matching. Sequences SEHNR (CDR1) and FQNEAQ (CDR2) are obtained from the germline V gene (reference sequence). From cysteine to phenylalanine, the CDR3 is 12 amino acids long. Only CDR3 DNA is held: 36 bases, read in frame from base 1. The germline ends are 7 bases apart after V is trimmed by 1 base and J by 6 bases.